The rows below give T cell receptor beta chains drawn from one sample of a study of blood T cell repertoires in COVID-19. Some clones are missing from TCRdb's copy, which holds only in-frame ones; the method was immunoSEQ multiplex PCR. Of about 150,000 clones detected, approximately 80% appear once; the ten largest clones hold approximately 30%. Source material: peripheral blood. The receptor set was obtained from a woman in her sixties with acute or convalescent COVID-19. Each CDR3 is given without its conserved first and last residue. Each record gives: V gene, J gene, D gene, CDR3 protein. D genes are given only for firm matches.

>TRBV5-1|TRBJ1-2|TRBD1
ASSPQGQDFAGYGYT
>TRBV18|TRBJ2-5|.
ASSPPDTPRETQY
>TRBV10-3|TRBJ2-7|TRBD2
AISESNPSGAYEQY
>TRBV18|TRBJ2-1|.
ASSPGVSRGDEQF
>TRBV5-1|TRBJ1-3|TRBD1
ASSSTGGDTIY
>TRBV3-1/TRBV3-2|TRBJ2-5|.
ASSRSSGPQY
>TRBV6-6|TRBJ1-6|TRBD1
ASTIGGQGLNSPLH
>TRBV6-4|TRBJ1-1|.
ASSAGVNTEAF
>TRBV4-2|TRBJ1-1|TRBD1
ASSQETRQGRTEAF
>TRBV29-1|TRBJ1-1|.
SVAPGLAEAF
>TRBV5-1|TRBJ2-3|TRBD1
ASSAGTGGTDTQY
>TRBV6-5|TRBJ1-1|.
ASSDGGAGNTEAF